This T cell receptor (beta chain) was obtained from a study of blood T cell repertoires in COVID-19. Produced via immunoSEQ multiplex PCR; TCRdb's table is partial and in-frame only. Among fewer than 450,000 clones listed, about 90% were seen once. The sequencing input was peripheral blood. The origin of this receptor is a woman aged 45-65 years with COVID-19, enrolled during active disease.

DNA for the CDR3: TGCGCCAGCAGCCCGACTAGCGGGAGCCCCTACGAGCAGTACTTC. Its protein product is CASSPTSGSPYEQYF. The genes are TRBV4-1 and TRBJ2-7; 12 nucleotides align to TRBD2. J lost 2 bases, V lost 4 bases, and 3 bases had no gene match. The CDR3 loop spans 15 amino acids. Germline CDR1 reads MGHRA; CDR2 reads YSYEKL.